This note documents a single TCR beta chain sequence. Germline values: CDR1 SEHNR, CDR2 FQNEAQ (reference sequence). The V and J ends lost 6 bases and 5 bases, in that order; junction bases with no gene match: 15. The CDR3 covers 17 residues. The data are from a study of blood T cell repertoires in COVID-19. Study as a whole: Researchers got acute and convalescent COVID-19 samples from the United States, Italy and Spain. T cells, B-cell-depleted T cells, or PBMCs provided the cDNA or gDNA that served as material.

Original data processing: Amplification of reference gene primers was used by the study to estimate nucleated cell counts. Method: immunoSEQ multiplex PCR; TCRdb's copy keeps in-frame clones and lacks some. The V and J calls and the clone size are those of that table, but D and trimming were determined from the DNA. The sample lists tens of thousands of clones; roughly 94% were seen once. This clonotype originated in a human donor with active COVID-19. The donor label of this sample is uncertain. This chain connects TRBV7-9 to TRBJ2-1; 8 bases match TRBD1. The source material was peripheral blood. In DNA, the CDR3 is TGTGCCAGCAGATCAACTTTGGACAGGGTGTTCGACAATGAGCAGTTCTTC. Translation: CASRSTLDRVFDNEQFF.